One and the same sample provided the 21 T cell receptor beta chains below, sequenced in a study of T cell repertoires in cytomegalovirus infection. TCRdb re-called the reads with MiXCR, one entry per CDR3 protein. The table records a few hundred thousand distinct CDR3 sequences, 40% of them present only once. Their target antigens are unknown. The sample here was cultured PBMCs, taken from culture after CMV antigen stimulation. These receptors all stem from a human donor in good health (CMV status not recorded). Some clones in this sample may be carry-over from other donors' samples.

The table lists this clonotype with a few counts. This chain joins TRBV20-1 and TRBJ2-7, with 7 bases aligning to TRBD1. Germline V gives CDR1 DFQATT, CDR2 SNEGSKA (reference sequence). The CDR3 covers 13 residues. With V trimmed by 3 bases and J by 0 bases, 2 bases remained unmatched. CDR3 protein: CSASSGGSYEQYF. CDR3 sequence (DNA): TGCAGTGCTAGTTCAGGGGGCTCCTACGAGCAGTACTTC.

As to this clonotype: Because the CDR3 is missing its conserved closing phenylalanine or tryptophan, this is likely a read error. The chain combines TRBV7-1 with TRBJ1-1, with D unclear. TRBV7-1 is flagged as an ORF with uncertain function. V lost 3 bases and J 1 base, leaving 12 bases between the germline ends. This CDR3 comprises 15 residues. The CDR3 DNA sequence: TGTGCCAGCAGCTCGAGCGAGAGAGGGAACACTGAAGCTTTCTGT. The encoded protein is CASSSSERGNTEAFC.

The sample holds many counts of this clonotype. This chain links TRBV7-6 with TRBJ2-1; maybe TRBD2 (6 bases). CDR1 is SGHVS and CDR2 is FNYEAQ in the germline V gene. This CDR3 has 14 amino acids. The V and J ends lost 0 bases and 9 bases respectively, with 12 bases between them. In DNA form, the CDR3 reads TGTGCCAGCAGCTTAGCCGGGGAGGTGGGTGAGCAGTTCTTC. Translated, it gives CASSLAGEVGEQFF.

CDR3 loop: CASSFSASGTLEQFF. The CDR3 bases are TGTGCCAGCAGTTTCTCGGCTAGCGGGACGCTCGAGCAGTTCTTC. The chain uses TRBV6-2 or TRBV6-3 and TRBJ2-1, with 9 nucleotides matching TRBD2. CDR3 length equals 15 residues. Germline loops: CDR1 MNHEY, CDR2 SVGEGT. V lost 4 bases, J lost 10 bases, and 11 bases stayed unmatched.

CDR3 DNA: TGTGCCAGCAGTGAAGTGGGCTGGAGGGGGACCCAGTACTTC. Protein: CASSEVGWRGTQYF. The chain is built from TRBV6-2 or TRBV6-3 and TRBJ2-5, with a weak D call TRBD2 (6 bases). This CDR3 has 14 amino acids. CDR1 is MNHEY and CDR2 is SVGEGT in the germline V gene. Trimming shortened V by 5 bases and J by 7 bases, and 17 bases separated the two germline ends.

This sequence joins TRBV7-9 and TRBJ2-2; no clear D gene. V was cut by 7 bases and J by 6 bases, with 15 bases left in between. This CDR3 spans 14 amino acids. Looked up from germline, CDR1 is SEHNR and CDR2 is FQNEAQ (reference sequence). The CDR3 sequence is CASTHGVGSGELFF. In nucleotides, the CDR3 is TGTGCCAGCACCCATGGCGTTGGGTCCGGGGAGCTGTTTTTT.

The CDR3 loop is CSAQGLVSGSLSYEQYF. CDR3 DNA sequence: TGCAGTGCTCAGGGACTAGTGAGCGGGAGCCTTTCCTACGAGCAGTACTTC. The chain is built from TRBV20-1 and TRBJ2-7; 8 bases are a match to TRBD2. CDR1 and CDR2 from the germline V gene are DFQATT and SNEGSKA (reference sequence). The CDR3 has 17 residues. V lost 5 bases to trimming and J lost 1 base; unmatched junction nucleotides: 16.

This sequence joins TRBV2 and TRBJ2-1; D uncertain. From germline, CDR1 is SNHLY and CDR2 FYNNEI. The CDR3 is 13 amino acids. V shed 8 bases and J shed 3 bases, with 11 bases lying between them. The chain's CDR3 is CASAKEVYNEQFF. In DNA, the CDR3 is TGTGCCAGCGCGAAAGAGGTCTACAATGAGCAGTTCTTC.

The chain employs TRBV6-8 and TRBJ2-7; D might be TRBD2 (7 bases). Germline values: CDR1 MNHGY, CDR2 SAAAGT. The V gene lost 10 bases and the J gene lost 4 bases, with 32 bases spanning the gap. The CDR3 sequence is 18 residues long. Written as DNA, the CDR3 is TGTGCCAACCTCGGACAGACCGCATACTCGGCGGGAGCGTACGAGCAGTACTTC. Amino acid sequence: CANLGQTAYSAGAYEQYF.

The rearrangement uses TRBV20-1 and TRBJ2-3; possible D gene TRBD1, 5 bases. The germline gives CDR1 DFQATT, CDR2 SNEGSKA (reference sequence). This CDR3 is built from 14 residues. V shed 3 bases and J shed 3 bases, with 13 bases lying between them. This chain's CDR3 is CSARSPQVTDTQYF. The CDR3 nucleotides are TGCAGTGCTAGGTCGCCACAGGTTACAGATACGCAGTATTTT.

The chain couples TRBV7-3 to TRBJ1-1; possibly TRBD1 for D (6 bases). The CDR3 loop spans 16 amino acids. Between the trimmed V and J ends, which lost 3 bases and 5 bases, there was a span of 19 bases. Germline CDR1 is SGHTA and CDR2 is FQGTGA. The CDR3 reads CASSFPGTSPHTEAFF. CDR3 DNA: TGTGCCAGCAGCTTCCCCGGGACAAGTCCTCATACTGAAGCTTTCTTT.

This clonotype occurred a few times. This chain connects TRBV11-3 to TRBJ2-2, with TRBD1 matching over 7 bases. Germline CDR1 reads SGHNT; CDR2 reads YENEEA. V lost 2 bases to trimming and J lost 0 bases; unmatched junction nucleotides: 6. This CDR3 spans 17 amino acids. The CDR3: CASSLFGGQANTGELFF. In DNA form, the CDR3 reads TGTGCCAGCAGCTTATTCGGTGGACAGGCGAACACCGGGGAGCTGTTTTTT. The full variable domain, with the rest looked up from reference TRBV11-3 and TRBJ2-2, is EAGVVQSPRYKIIEKKQPVAFWCNPISGHNTLYWYLQNLGQGPELLIRYENEEAVDDSQLPKDRFSAERLKGVDSTLKIQPAELGDSAVYLCASSLFGGQANTGELFFGEGSRLTVL.

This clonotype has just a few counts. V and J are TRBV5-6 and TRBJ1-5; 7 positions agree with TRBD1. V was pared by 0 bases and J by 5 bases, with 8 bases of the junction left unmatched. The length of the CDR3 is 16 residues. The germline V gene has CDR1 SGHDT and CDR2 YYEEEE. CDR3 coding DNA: TGTGCCAGCAGCTTGGGGACAGGCGCCCTCGATCAGCCCCAGCATTTT. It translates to CASSLGTGALDQPQHF.

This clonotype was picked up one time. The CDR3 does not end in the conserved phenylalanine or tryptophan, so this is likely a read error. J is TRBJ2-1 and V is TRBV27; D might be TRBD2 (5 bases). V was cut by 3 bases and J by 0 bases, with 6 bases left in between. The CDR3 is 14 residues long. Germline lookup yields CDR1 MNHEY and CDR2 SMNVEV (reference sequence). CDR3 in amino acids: CASSFRGSYNEQFL. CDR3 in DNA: TGTGCCAGCAGTTTTCGGGGCTCCTACAATGAGCAGTTCCTC.

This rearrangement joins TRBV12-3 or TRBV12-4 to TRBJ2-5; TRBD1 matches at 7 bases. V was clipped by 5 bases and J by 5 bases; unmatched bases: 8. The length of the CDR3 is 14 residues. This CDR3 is CASSPPGQWETQYF. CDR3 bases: TGTGCCAGCAGTCCACCGGGACAGTGGGAGACCCAGTACTTC.

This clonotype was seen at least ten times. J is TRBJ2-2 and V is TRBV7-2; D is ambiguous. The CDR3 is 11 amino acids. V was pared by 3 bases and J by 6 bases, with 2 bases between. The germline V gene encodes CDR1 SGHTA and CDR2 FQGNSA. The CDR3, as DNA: TGTGCCAGCAGCTTCGCCGGGGAGCTGTTTTTT. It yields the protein CASSFAGELFF.

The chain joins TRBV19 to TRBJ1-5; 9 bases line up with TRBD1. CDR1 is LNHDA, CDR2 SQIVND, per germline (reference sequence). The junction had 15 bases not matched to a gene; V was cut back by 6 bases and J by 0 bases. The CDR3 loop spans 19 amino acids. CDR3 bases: TGTGCCAGTAGCGATTACGGGACAGGGACGGTCCTTAGCAATCAGCCCCAGCATTTT. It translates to CASSDYGTGTVLSNQPQHF.

As DNA, the CDR3 is TGTGCCAGCAGCCGCGGGGGGCTAGAGACCCAGTACTTC. Translating it yields CASSRGGLETQYF. The chain links TRBV7-9 to TRBJ2-5, with 8 bases lining up with TRBD2. This CDR3 has 13 amino acids. V lost 5 bases, J lost 4 bases, and 3 bases stayed unmatched. Germline V gene lookup returns CDR1 SEHNR and CDR2 FQNEAQ (reference sequence).

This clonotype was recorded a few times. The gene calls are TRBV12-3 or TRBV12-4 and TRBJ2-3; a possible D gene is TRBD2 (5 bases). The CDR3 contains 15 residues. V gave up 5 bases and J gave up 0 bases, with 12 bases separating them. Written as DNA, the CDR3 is TGTGCCAGCAGTGGGGTGGGAGTTAGCACAGATACGCAGTATTTT. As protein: CASSGVGVSTDTQYF.

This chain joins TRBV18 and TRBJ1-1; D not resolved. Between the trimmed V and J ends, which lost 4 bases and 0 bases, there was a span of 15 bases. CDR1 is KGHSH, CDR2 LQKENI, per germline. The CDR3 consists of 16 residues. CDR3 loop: CASSRGPRAMNTEAFF. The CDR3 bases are TGTGCCAGCTCACGAGGTCCTAGGGCTATGAACACTGAAGCTTTCTTT.

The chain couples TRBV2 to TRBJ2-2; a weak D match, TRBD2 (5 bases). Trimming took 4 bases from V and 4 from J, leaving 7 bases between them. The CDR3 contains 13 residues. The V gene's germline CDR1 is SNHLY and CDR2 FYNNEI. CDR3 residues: CASSVRGTGELFF. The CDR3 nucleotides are TGTGCCAGCAGTGTACGGGGCACCGGGGAGCTGTTTTTT.